A single sample is the source of the 20 T cell receptor beta chains below, sequenced in a study of post-analysis software for immune sequencing data. Findings and limits, study-wide: Four or five TRBV segments (TRBV5-6, TRBV5-1 and TRBV20-1 among them) occurred more frequently in patients than in controls.

The TCR beta cDNA libraries carried unique molecular identifiers. TCRdb used MiXCR to reprocess the PCR reads, holding one entry per CDR3 protein. This table holds hundreds of thousands of distinct CDR3 sequences, 44% found once. Their recognized antigens are unknown. The material sequenced was blood. The receptors shown here come from a girl aged 5-17 years with multiple sclerosis.

This clonotype was counted a single time. The rearrangement joins TRBV4-1 to TRBJ1-5, with D possibly matching TRBD1 (5 bases). V lost 1 base and J lost 6, with 13 bases in between. The V gene's germline CDR1 is MGHRA and CDR2 YSYEKL. The CDR3 is made up of 15 amino acids. DNA of the CDR3: TGCGCCAGCAGCCAAGTGGGGGAAAGAGGTCAGCCCCAGCATTTT. Translation: CASSQVGERGQPQHF.

This clonotype was found a few times. In nucleotides, the CDR3 is TGCAGTGCTAGAGACCCACCGGGACAGGTGTTTAGAGAGACCCAGTACTTC. Protein: CSARDPPGQVFRETQYF. The rearrangement joins TRBV20-1 to TRBJ2-5, with 8 bases matching TRBD1. V shed 0 bases, J shed 4 bases, and the junction held 13 bases outside the gene matches. The CDR3 is 17 amino acids. Germline V gene sequence: CDR1 DFQATT, CDR2 SNEGSKA (reference sequence).

CDR3 region: CASLPVASGDQETQYF. The CDR3 nucleotides read TGTGCCAGCCTCCCCGTGGCTAGCGGAGACCAAGAGACCCAGTACTTC. The chain joins TRBV6-6 to TRBJ2-5, with TRBD2 matching 7 bases. The length of the CDR3 is 16 residues. Germline V lookup: CDR1 MNHNY, CDR2 SVGAGI (reference sequence). The ends lost 8 bases at V and 0 bases at J; junction bases unmatched: 12.

The chain joins TRBV7-2 to TRBJ2-1; TRBD1 might be the D (6 bases). Germline CDR1 reads SGHTA; CDR2 reads FQGNSA. The CDR3 consists of 15 residues. V lost 4 bases and J 8 bases, leaving 18 bases between the germline ends. CDR3 in amino acids: CASSSDSRGYDEQFF. In DNA, the CDR3 is TGTGCCAGCAGCTCGGACAGTCGAGGGTACGATGAGCAGTTCTTC. The full variable domain, rest sourced from reference TRBV7-2 and TRBJ2-1, is GAGVSQSPSNKVTEKGKDVELRCDPISGHTALYWYRQSLGQGLEFLIYFQGNSAPDKSGLPSDRFSAERTGGSVSTLTIQRTQQEDSAVYLCASSSDSRGYDEQFFGPGTRLTVL.

This clonotype was seen more than once but under ten times. This chain links TRBV4-1 with TRBJ1-6; D gene ambiguous. Germline values: CDR1 MGHRA, CDR2 YSYEKL. There are 15 residues in the CDR3. V lost 1 base, J lost 2 bases, and 6 bases lay in between. Here the CDR3 reads CASSQGRPYNSPLHF. CDR3 sequence (DNA): TGCGCCAGCAGCCAAGGCCGACCCTATAATTCACCCCTCCACTTT.

This clonotype was counted a few times. The chain couples TRBV12-3 or TRBV12-4 to TRBJ2-3, with 8 positions matching TRBD2. The CDR3 totals 14 residues. V lost 2 bases to trimming and J lost 6 bases; unmatched junction nucleotides: 4. In DNA form, the CDR3 reads TGTGCCAGCAGTTTACCACTAGCGGTTGATACGCAGTATTTT. Its protein product is CASSLPLAVDTQYF.

In its sample, this clonotype was seen many times. The chain recombines TRBV29-1 with TRBJ2-6; D uncertain. The V and J ends lost 4 bases and 0 bases respectively, with 4 bases between them. Germline lookup yields CDR1 SQVTM and CDR2 ANQGSEA. This CDR3 has 13 amino acids. The CDR3 coding sequence is TGCAGCGTTGTATTCTCTGGGGCCAACGTCCTGACTTTC. It yields the protein CSVVFSGANVLTF.

This clonotype was observed once. The V call is TRBV25-1, the J call TRBJ2-7, with TRBD1 matching over 7 bases. This CDR3 is 16 amino acids long. The trim removed 4 bases at V and 2 bases at J, leaving 11 bases unmatched. In germline, CDR1 is MGHDK, CDR2 SYGVNS. The CDR3 sequence: CASSVNTGTETYEQYF. The CDR3 bases are TGTGCCAGCAGTGTAAATACCGGGACAGAGACCTACGAGCAGTACTTC.

This sequence joins TRBV7-2 and TRBJ1-2; D not resolved. Germline CDR1 is SGHTA and CDR2 is FQGNSA. Deletions cut 4 bases from V and 0 bases from J, with 9 bases between. CDR3 length equals 14 residues. CDR3 sequence reads: CASSSSSTNYGYTF. The CDR3 DNA is TGTGCCAGCAGCTCCTCATCCACTAACTATGGCTACACCTTC.

The chain combines TRBV28 with TRBJ2-1; a possible D gene is TRBD2 (5 bases). Germline values: CDR1 MDHEN, CDR2 SYDVKM. There are 18 residues in the CDR3. Trimming shortened V by 2 bases and J by 4 bases, and 21 bases separated the two germline ends. The CDR3 is CASSLVGYRGGWYNEQFF. CDR3 in DNA: TGTGCCAGCAGTTTAGTGGGGTATCGAGGAGGTTGGTACAATGAGCAGTTCTTC.

This rearrangement joins TRBV28 to TRBJ2-4, with 7 bases identical to TRBD1. The end of the DNA fits TRBJ2-7 better, so the J call may be wrong. The CDR3 totals 14 residues. In germline, CDR1 is MDHEN, CDR2 SYDVKM. The CDR3 DNA sequence: TGTGCCAGCAGCCGGTTAGACAGGGACTACGAGCAGTACTTC. It translates to CASSRLDRDYEQYF.

This chain joins TRBV12-3 or TRBV12-4 and TRBJ2-7, with D perhaps assigned TRBD1 or TRBD2 (5 bases each). Trimming took off 3 bases at V and 2 bases at J, with 17 bases between the two ends. This CDR3 has 16 residues. The CDR3 coding sequence is TGTGCCAGCAGTTTTAAGTTCGGGACCTCACCCTACGAGCAGTACTTC. Residues: CASSFKFGTSPYEQYF.

V and J are TRBV6-5 and TRBJ1-2, with TRBD1 matching over 8 bases. CDR1 MNHEY and CDR2 SVGAGI come from the germline V gene. The CDR3 runs to 15 residues. V dropped 6 bases and J dropped 4; count of bases not matched to a gene: 10. CDR3: CASSRVRGRVYGYTF. As DNA, the CDR3 is TGTGCCAGCAGCCGAGTCAGGGGGCGCGTCTATGGCTACACCTTC.

J is TRBJ2-1 and V is TRBV12-3 or TRBV12-4; no firm D call. Trimming stripped 5 bases from V and 6 bases from J, with 14 bases between. The CDR3 contains 14 residues. CDR3 in amino acids: CASSRTNLGNEQFF. CDR3 nucleotides: TGTGCCAGCAGTCGGACCAATCTAGGCAATGAGCAGTTCTTC.

This clonotype was recorded a few times. The chain employs TRBV29-1 and TRBJ2-3; 9 positions agree with TRBD1. The germline V gene has CDR1 SQVTM and CDR2 ANQGSEA. The CDR3 extends over 13 amino acids. J lost 5 bases, V lost 6 bases, and 6 bases had no gene match. The CDR3 sequence: CSVGTGQIDTQYF. CDR3 nucleotides: TGCAGCGTGGGGACAGGGCAGATAGATACGCAGTATTTT.

This chain uses TRBV7-3 with TRBJ2-1; 7 bases are a match to TRBD1. This CDR3 has 16 amino acids. Looked up from germline, CDR1 is SGHTA and CDR2 is FQGTGA. Losses at the gene ends were 1 base for V and 1 base for J; bases not matched to a gene: 4. The CDR3 here is CASSLNQGESYNEQFF. The DNA for the CDR3 is TGTGCCAGCAGCTTAAACCAGGGGGAATCCTACAATGAGCAGTTCTTC.

The V call is TRBV6-6, the J call TRBJ2-1; 10 bases are shared with TRBD2. Germline CDR1 is MNHNY and CDR2 is SVGAGI (reference sequence). V lost 0 bases to trimming and J lost 8 bases; unmatched junction nucleotides: 4. The length of the CDR3 is 15 residues. CDR3 in DNA: TGTGCCAGCAGTTACTCAAGCGGGGGGGCCTATGAGCAGTTCTTC. Its protein product is CASSYSSGGAYEQFF.

CDR3 sequence: CSAHDRFYGYTF. As DNA, the CDR3 is TGCAGTGCACACGACAGATTCTATGGCTACACCTTC. This chain links TRBV20-1 with TRBJ1-2; perhaps TRBD1 as D (5 bases). The V gene lost 6 bases and the J gene lost 4 bases, with 12 bases spanning the gap. The CDR3 spans 12 residues. Germline lookup yields CDR1 DFQATT and CDR2 SNEGSKA (reference sequence).

The rearrangement joins TRBV3-1 to TRBJ1-2; D gene unclear. V was trimmed by 3 bases and J by 8 bases, leaving 10 bases between them. The CDR3 extends over 12 amino acids. From germline, CDR1 is LGHDT and CDR2 YNNKEL (reference sequence). CDR3 DNA: TGTGCCAGCAGCCACGTCCGTGAGGGCTACACCTTC. It specifies CASSHVREGYTF.

Only one count was recorded for this clonotype. This chain joins TRBV5-1 and TRBJ2-2; maybe TRBD1 (6 bases). Germline CDR1 SGHRS, CDR2 YFSETQ. The CDR3 totals 16 residues. V gave up 4 bases and J gave up 4 bases, with 17 bases separating them. CDR3 bases: TGCGCCAGCAGCCTGGACCGAGCGACAGGCACCGGGGAGCTGTTTTTT. Translating it yields CASSLDRATGTGELFF.